This T cell receptor (beta chain) is from a study of early T cells in non-severe SARS-CoV-2 infection. Study at large: Sequencing used unsorted whole-blood bulk RNA, so chains lack pairing.

This clonotype was seen repeatedly, ten times or more. Its target is unknown. Individual cDNA molecules were tagged with unique molecular identifiers. TCRdb independently ran MiXCR on the 5' RACE reads; one entry per CDR3 protein. Altogether 20,000 to 25,000 distinct CDR3 sequences are present, around 4.8% being singletons, with the ten largest covering approximately 5.7%. Trimming cost V 5 bases and J 1 base, with 11 bases left between them. The CDR3 has 14 amino acids. General observations from the study: Anti-spike CD8 responses were favored by VDJdb matching, which missed private and CD4 specificities.

The sample taken for sequencing was whole blood. The V call is TRBV12-3 or TRBV12-4, the J call TRBJ1-1; D might be TRBD1 (6 bases). The TCR originated in an adult who was a healthcare worker with PCR-confirmed SARS-CoV-2 infection or an uninfected control (not recorded which). CDR3 coding DNA: TGTGCCAGCAGTGCCGGGACATCGAACACTGAAGCTTTCTTT. Encoded protein: CASSAGTSNTEAFF.